The 32 T cell receptor beta chains below come from one sample, sequenced in a study of blood T cell repertoires in COVID-19. Assay used: immunoSEQ multiplex PCR; TCRdb lists only in-frame clones, some missing. Among hundreds of thousands of clones, about nine tenths were seen once, and the ten largest hold 7.3%. Sequenced sample: peripheral blood. The source is a woman in her seventies with COVID-19, enrolled during active disease.

V is TRBV7-9 and J is TRBJ2-1; TRBD2 aligns across 8 bases. From germline, CDR1 is SEHNR and CDR2 FQNEAQ (reference sequence). Trimming at V came to 7 bases and at J to 7 bases, leaving 9 bases not matched to a gene. The length of the CDR3 is 14 residues. CDR3 in DNA: TGTGCCAGCACCCCACGGGGGGGGCCTAATGAGCAGTTCTTC. As protein: CASTPRGGPNEQFF.

This clone was recorded once. The chain employs TRBV3-1 (or the pseudogene TRBV3-2) and TRBJ2-7, with 8 bases aligning to TRBD2. Germline V gene sequence: CDR1 LGHDT, CDR2 YNNKEL (reference sequence). J was trimmed by 0 bases and V by 0 bases; bases with no gene match: 16. This CDR3 spans 20 amino acids. CDR3: CASSQDYWRGATDTSYEQYF. CDR3 DNA sequence: TGTGCCAGCAGCCAAGATTACTGGCGGGGGGCCACCGATACCTCCTACGAGCAGTACTTC.

This chain links TRBV5-8 with TRBJ2-2, with TRBD1 matching over 8 bases. CDR3 length: 15 amino acids. Trimming at V came to 6 bases and at J to 3 bases, leaving 7 bases not matched to a gene. In germline, CDR1 is SGHTS, CDR2 YDEGEE. The chain's CDR3 is CASNPQGAYTGELFF. In nucleotides, the CDR3 is TGTGCCAGCAACCCGCAGGGGGCTTACACCGGGGAGCTGTTTTTT.

V gene TRBV5-1 combines with J gene TRBJ2-1, with 8 bases lining up with TRBD2. Germline CDR1 SGHRS, CDR2 YFSETQ. The CDR3 extends over 13 amino acids. The V segment lost 0 bases and the J segment 7 bases; nucleotides outside the gene matches: 0. In DNA, the CDR3 is TGCGCCAGCAGCTTGGCGGGGGGGAATGAGCAGTTCTTC. Its protein is CASSLAGGNEQFF.

V and J are TRBV7-2 and TRBJ2-1; 8 bases fit TRBD2. The CDR3 is 13 amino acids. In germline, CDR1 is SGHTA, CDR2 FQGNSA. Germline trimming cut 4 bases from V and 9 bases from J; bases unmatched to any gene: 5. The CDR3 spells CASSYGGATEQFF. DNA of the CDR3: TGTGCCAGCAGCTACGGGGGGGCAACTGAGCAGTTCTTC.

The chain has TRBV2 and TRBJ2-7, with a possible D match to TRBD1 (6 bases). The CDR3 has 14 amino acids. The germline V gene encodes CDR1 SNHLY and CDR2 FYNNEI. Trimming left V 1 base short and J 2 bases short, with 9 bases between. The CDR3 region has the DNA TGTGCCAGCAGTGAAGAACAGGGAGCCTACGAGCAGTACTTC. Translation gives CASSEEQGAYEQYF. The entire variable domain, with the rest obtained from reference TRBV2 and TRBJ2-7, is as follows: EPEVTQTPSHQVTQMGQEVILRCVPISNHLYFYWYRQILGQKVEFLVSFYNNEISEKSEIFDDQFSVERPDGSNFTLKIRSTKLEDSAMYFCASSEEQGAYEQYFGPGTRLTVT.

This rearrangement joins TRBV18 to TRBJ1-6, with 7 bases identical to TRBD1. With V trimmed by 6 bases and J by 6 bases, 8 bases remained unmatched. The CDR3 consists of 15 residues. Germline values: CDR1 KGHSH, CDR2 LQKENI. CDR3 in amino acids: CASSPQGGGNSPLHF. In nucleotides, the CDR3 is TGTGCCAGCTCCCCCCAGGGGGGCGGTAATTCACCCCTCCACTTT.

CDR3 sequence (DNA): TGTGCCAGCACGTCAACTAGCGGGGGTAGCACAGATACGCAGTATTTT. This codes for CASTSTSGGSTDTQYF. The chain recombines TRBV2 with TRBJ2-3; TRBD2 aligns across 11 bases. This CDR3 spans 16 amino acids. Trimming cost V 7 bases and J 0 bases; bases outside gene matches: 6. Per the germline V gene, CDR1 is SNHLY and CDR2 is FYNNEI.

This rearrangement joins TRBV7-2 to TRBJ1-1; TRBD1 is a possible D gene (6 bases). CDR1 SGHTA and CDR2 FQGNSA come from the germline V gene. Trimming took 6 bases from V and 1 from J, leaving 9 bases between them. This CDR3 region has 13 residues. The CDR3 DNA reads as TGTGCCAGCAGTGACAGGACGAACACTGAAGCTTTCTTT. It translates to CASSDRTNTEAFF.

The chain links TRBV9 to TRBJ2-3; D remains unclear. The germline CDR1 and CDR2 sequences are SGDLS and YYNGEE. Deletions cut 0 bases from V and 4 bases from J, with 9 bases between. This CDR3 contains 14 residues. CDR3 region: CASSVAGQADTQYF. The CDR3 region has the DNA TGTGCCAGCAGCGTAGCTGGCCAGGCAGATACGCAGTATTTT.

The rearrangement uses TRBV21-1 and TRBJ1-1; the table names TRBD1, a call not compared with the DNA. TRBV21-1 is listed as a pseudogene. This CDR3 comprises 19 residues. The CDR3 here is CASSNWTGTGIRVKTEAFF. The CDR3 DNA reads as TGTGCCAGCAGCAATTGGACCGGGACAGGGATTCGGGTAAAGACTGAAGCTTTCTTT.

The rearrangement joins TRBV4-2 to TRBJ2-7, with 7 bases identical to TRBD1. The CDR3 is 15 residues long. Germline CDR1 reads LGHNA; CDR2 reads YNFKEQ. J was trimmed by 4 bases and V by 1 base; bases with no gene match: 7. The CDR3 spells CASSQAGTEGYEQYF. The CDR3 DNA reads TGTGCCAGCAGCCAAGCCGGGACAGAAGGTTACGAGCAGTACTTC.

This clone has a single count. Other DNA sequences in the sample encode the same CDR3. This rearrangement joins TRBV14 to TRBJ1-1; D not resolved. CDR1 SGHDN and CDR2 FVKESK come from the germline V gene. Trimming removed 1 base at V and 4 bases at J, with 7 bases between. There are 13 residues in the CDR3. CDR3 sequence: CASSQARGTEAFF. In DNA form, the CDR3 reads TGTGCCAGCAGCCAAGCGCGGGGCACTGAAGCTTTCTTT.

This clone was recorded only once. This chain links TRBV29-1 with TRBJ1-2; 11 nucleotides line up with TRBD1. Germline V gene sequence: CDR1 SQVTM, CDR2 ANQGSEA. V was pared by 1 base and J by 4 bases, with 5 bases of the junction left unmatched. The length of the CDR3 is 15 residues. The CDR3: CSVEAGQGAIYGYTF. The CDR3 DNA sequence: TGCAGCGTTGAAGCAGGACAGGGGGCAATCTATGGCTACACCTTC. Variable domain in full (rest from reference TRBV29-1 and TRBJ1-2): SAVISQKPSRDICQRGTSLTIQCQVDSQVTMMFWYRQQPGQSLTLIATANQGSEATYESGFVIDKFPISRPNLTFSTLTVSNMSPEDSSIYLCSVEAGQGAIYGYTFGSGTRLTVV.

Only a few counts were recorded for this clone. The rearrangement joins TRBV10-1 to TRBJ2-7; D is perhaps TRBD2 (6 bases). This CDR3 comprises 13 residues. Germline CDR1 is WNHNN and CDR2 is SYGVQD (reference sequence). Trimming cost V 7 bases and J 0 bases, with 10 bases left between them. As DNA, the CDR3 is TGCGCCAGCATTCGGGACTGCTCCTACGAGCAGTACTTC. It codes for CASIRDCSYEQYF.

This clone was counted many times. This chain joins TRBV14 and TRBJ1-4, with 7 nucleotides matching TRBD1. Germline CDR1 reads SGHDN; CDR2 reads FVKESK. There are 14 residues in the CDR3. J lost 7 bases, V lost 7 bases, and 9 bases had no gene match. The chain's CDR3 is CASTQGGSGEKLFF. CDR3 DNA: TGTGCCAGCACCCAGGGGGGGTCTGGTGAAAAACTGTTTTTT.

This rearrangement joins TRBV7-2 to TRBJ2-7; 9 nucleotides match TRBD1. The germline V gene has CDR1 SGHTA and CDR2 FQGNSA. This CDR3 has 15 residues. Trimming removed 6 bases from V and 3 bases from J; junction bases left unmatched: 9. CDR3 nucleotides: TGTGCCAGCAGACTAGGACAGGGGAGCTTCTACGAGCAGTACTTC. It translates to CASRLGQGSFYEQYF.

This chain joins TRBV28 and TRBJ2-7; D remains ambiguous. V lost 5 bases, J lost 6 bases, and 14 bases lay in between. CDR3 length equals 13 residues. Germline CDR1 and CDR2: MDHEN and SYDVKM. The CDR3 DNA follows: TGTGCCAGCAGTCGAACGTCATTTAGCGAGCAGTACTTC. It encodes CASSRTSFSEQYF.

The DNA of the CDR3 is TGTGCCAGCAGCTTATATGGGCAGGTACCCCTTGGCTACACCTTC. Translation: CASSLYGQVPLGYTF. J is TRBJ1-2 and V is TRBV5-6, with D unclear. The V gene lost 2 bases and the J gene lost 7 bases, with 18 bases spanning the gap. Germline V gives CDR1 SGHDT, CDR2 YYEEEE. The CDR3 is made up of 15 amino acids. The full variable domain, its missing parts supplied by reference TRBV5-6 and TRBJ1-2, is DAGVTQSPTHLIKTRGQQVTLRCSPKSGHDTVSWYQQALGQGPQFIFQYYEEEERQRGNFPDRFSGHQFPNYSSELNVNALLLGDSALYLCASSLYGQVPLGYTFGSGTRLTVV.

The chain is built from TRBV4-1 and TRBJ1-2; D may be TRBD1 (5 bases). V was pared by 4 bases and J by 4 bases, with 22 bases between. This CDR3 has 17 residues. Germline V gene lookup returns CDR1 MGHRA and CDR2 YSYEKL. CDR3 loop: CASSLSSNSDSSYGYTF. The CDR3 DNA sequence: TGCGCCAGCAGCCTATCATCGAACTCCGACAGCTCCTATGGCTACACCTTC.

The chain employs TRBV7-2 and TRBJ1-5, with D possibly matching TRBD1 (5 bases). CDR3 length equals 14 residues. From germline, CDR1 is SGHTA and CDR2 FQGNSA. Trimming left V 5 bases short and J 7 bases short, with 15 bases between. CDR3 coding DNA: TGTGCCAGCAGCCAGGGAGGGACCTGGCAGCCCCAGCATTTT. Amino acid sequence: CASSQGGTWQPQHF.

The chain is built from TRBV11-2 and TRBJ2-1, with 7 bases fitting TRBD1. The CDR3 runs to 16 residues. J lost 0 bases, V lost 2 bases, and 4 bases had no gene match. In germline, CDR1 is SGHAT, CDR2 FQNNGV. The DNA for the CDR3 is TGTGCCAGCAGCTTAAGGGGGCTCAGCTCCTACAATGAGCAGTTCTTC. Its translation is CASSLRGLSSYNEQFF.

This chain uses TRBV12-3 or TRBV12-4 with TRBJ1-1; weak D call: TRBD1 (5 bases). The CDR3 runs 13 residues. V lost 5 bases, J lost 3 bases, and 10 bases lay in between. CDR3 DNA sequence: TGTGCCAGCAGTCCCGCGGGGGACACTGAAGCTTTCTTT. The encoded protein is CASSPAGDTEAFF.

The J gene is TRBJ2-7, the V gene TRBV5-1; tentatively, D is TRBD1 (6 bases). V lost 3 bases and J 1 base, leaving 8 bases between the germline ends. CDR3 length: 13 residues. Germline CDR1 and CDR2: SGHRS and YFSETQ. CDR3 nucleotide sequence: TGCGCCAGCAGCTACACAGGGTCCTACGAGCAGTACTTC. Its translation: CASSYTGSYEQYF.

Notes on this clone: This sample includes further DNA sequences coding for the same CDR3. The rearrangement links TRBV9 to TRBJ2-5, with TRBD2 matching 9 bases. This CDR3 has 16 residues. CDR1 is SGDLS and CDR2 is YYNGEE in the germline V gene. J gave up 5 bases and V 0 bases, and 8 bases lay outside the gene matches. CDR3 loop: CASSVATGGGAETQYF. As DNA, the CDR3 is TGTGCCAGCAGCGTAGCTACGGGCGGGGGGGCGGAGACCCAGTACTTC.

The rearrangement uses TRBV4-2 and TRBJ2-7; D is unresolved. The ends were cut back, 0 bases at V and 2 bases at J, with 14 bases in the middle. The CDR3 is 16 amino acids. Germline values: CDR1 LGHNA, CDR2 YNFKEQ. CDR3 bases: TGTGCCAGCAGCCAAGATCGTAGCAAAACAACCTACGAGCAGTACTTC. This sequence encodes CASSQDRSKTTYEQYF.

This chain uses TRBV5-4 with TRBJ2-7; maybe TRBD1 (5 bases). This CDR3 contains 14 residues. The germline CDR1 and CDR2 sequences are SGHNT and YYREEE (reference sequence). V was cut by 4 bases and J by 4 bases, with 15 bases left in between. This chain's CDR3 is CASSPNRRDYEQYF. The CDR3, as DNA: TGTGCCAGCAGCCCTAACAGGAGAGATTACGAGCAGTACTTC.

The chain employs TRBV19 and TRBJ1-2, with 10 nucleotides matching TRBD1. This CDR3 region has 15 residues. Germline lookup yields CDR1 LNHDA and CDR2 SQIVND (reference sequence). After removal of 5 bases from V and 2 bases from J, the junction contained 5 bases not matched to a gene. The CDR3 bases are TGTGCCAGTAGTTTACTGACAGGGGGCAACTATGGCTACACCTTC. Residues: CASSLLTGGNYGYTF.

A single count supports this clone. The chain links TRBV11-2 to TRBJ1-5; tentative D call: TRBD1 (5 bases). The length of the CDR3 is 14 residues. CDR1 SGHAT and CDR2 FQNNGV come from the germline V gene. V was trimmed by 5 bases and J by 4 bases, leaving 12 bases between them. CDR3 amino acids: CASSVQGGNQPQHF. In nucleotides, the CDR3 is TGTGCCAGCAGCGTGCAGGGAGGGAATCAGCCCCAGCATTTT.

The chain links TRBV28 to TRBJ1-1, with TRBD1 matching over 9 bases. This CDR3 is built from 15 residues. V shed 6 bases, J shed 0 bases, and the junction held 5 bases outside the gene matches. Per germline, CDR1 MDHEN and CDR2 SYDVKM. CDR3 protein: CASRPGQGMNTEAFF. The CDR3 DNA reads TGTGCCAGCAGACCGGGACAGGGTATGAACACTGAAGCTTTCTTT.

This chain joins TRBV18 and TRBJ1-1; no clear D. The length of the CDR3 is 14 residues. Between the trimmed V and J ends, which lost 2 bases and 0 bases, there was a span of 7 bases. CDR1 KGHSH and CDR2 LQKENI come from the germline V gene. CDR3 bases: TGTGCCAGCTCACCAAGTGAGGTGAACACTGAAGCTTTCTTT. It codes for CASSPSEVNTEAFF. The full variable domain, rest sourced from reference TRBV18 and TRBJ1-1, is NAGVMQNPRHLVRRRGQEARLRCSPMKGHSHVYWYRQLPEEGLKFMVYLQKENIIDESGMPKERFSAEFPKEGPSILRIQQVVRGDSAAYFCASSPSEVNTEAFFGQGTRLTVV.

The CDR3 coding sequence is TGCGCCAGCAGCCAAGATACTGTGAGCTCCTACGAGCAGTACTTC. Protein sequence: CASSQDTVSSYEQYF. This chain uses TRBV4-1 with TRBJ2-7; D not certain. Trimming stripped 0 bases from V and 0 bases from J, with 9 bases between. Per germline, CDR1 MGHRA and CDR2 YSYEKL. This CDR3 contains 15 residues.